One sample yielded the 10 T cell receptor beta chains listed below, sequenced in a study of human T cells and chemical hapten exposure. MiXCR was run by TCRdb on the RACE reads, yielding one entry per CDR3 protein. The table has some 110,000 distinct CDR3 sequences, 11% seen once; the top ten hold approximately 2.5%. Time point specified: patch test 3, about 24 weeks after DPC sensitization. As for treatment: therapeutic diphenylcyclopropenone sensitization with weekly scalp DPC. Sequencing used whole blood, obtained in connection with sensitization to the hapten diphenylcyclopropenone (DPC). The receptors were sampled from a woman in her 50s with alopecia areata. Some clones in this sample may be carry-over from other donors' samples.

This clonotype has ten or more counts. The rearrangement joins TRBV20-1 to TRBJ2-7; 7 bases agree with TRBD1. CDR3 size: 13 residues. The V gene end was trimmed by 3 bases and the J gene end by 8 bases; junction bases not matched to a gene: 10. CDR1 and CDR2 from the germline V gene are DFQATT and SNEGSKA (reference sequence). The CDR3 loop is CSASGQAGGKQYF. In DNA, the CDR3 is TGCAGTGCTAGCGGACAGGCGGGTGGCAAGCAGTACTTC.

The rearrangement links TRBV2 to TRBJ1-1, with a tentative D call TRBD1 (5 bases). Trimming took off 10 bases at V and 4 bases at J, with 16 bases between the two ends. The CDR3 covers 13 residues. Germline CDR1 is SNHLY and CDR2 is FYNNEI. Here the CDR3 reads CATRRQGATEAFF. In nucleotides, the CDR3 is TGTGCCACCAGACGTCAGGGAGCCACTGAAGCTTTCTTT.

This clonotype was recorded a few times. The chain has TRBV4-1 and TRBJ2-1; the D gene is possibly TRBD2 (6 bases). Looked up from germline, CDR1 is MGHRA and CDR2 is YSYEKL. V dropped 5 bases and J dropped 7 bases, with 21 bases sitting between them. CDR3 size: 16 residues. The CDR3 region is CASSSRMGGYGNEQFF. CDR3 nucleotides: TGCGCCAGCAGCTCCCGGATGGGGGGATATGGGAATGAGCAGTTCTTC.

This clonotype appeared many times. In DNA form, the CDR3 reads TGTGCCAGCAGTCGTGGAAACATTCAGTACTTC. This encodes CASSRGNIQYF. The chain links TRBV28 to TRBJ2-4; D is undetermined. Germline CDR1 reads MDHEN; CDR2 reads SYDVKM. The CDR3 has 11 residues. Trimming cost V 5 bases and J 6 bases, with 5 bases left between them.

V gene TRBV6-6 combines with J gene TRBJ1-5; 7 positions match TRBD1. Germline V gene sequence: CDR1 MNHNY, CDR2 SVGAGI (reference sequence). Trimming cost V 0 bases and J 0 bases; bases outside gene matches: 8. This CDR3 is 18 amino acids long. The CDR3 DNA sequence: TGTGCCAGCAGTTACTCGGCCAGGGGGAGATATAGCAATCAGCCCCAGCATTTT. It specifies CASSYSARGRYSNQPQHF.

The chain recombines TRBV5-1 with TRBJ1-1, with 7 bases fitting TRBD1. The CDR3 totals 13 residues. Germline values: CDR1 SGHRS, CDR2 YFSETQ. J gave up 6 bases and V 2 bases, and 4 bases lay outside the gene matches. For the CDR3, the DNA is TGCGCCAGCAGCTTAAAACAGGGGTCTGAAGCTTTCTTT. Amino acids: CASSLKQGSEAFF.

The J gene is TRBJ2-6, the V gene TRBV25-1; 12 bases fit TRBD1. CDR1 and CDR2 from the germline V gene are MGHDK and SYGVNS. V lost 2 bases, J lost 2 bases, and 4 bases stayed unmatched. The CDR3 is made up of 18 amino acids. This CDR3 reads CASSEGDRGQAGANVLTF. The CDR3 DNA reads as TGTGCCAGCAGTGAAGGGGACAGGGGGCAAGCTGGGGCCAACGTCCTGACTTTC.

This clonotype was seen repeatedly, ten times or more. The gene calls are TRBV12-3 or TRBV12-4 and TRBJ2-1; the D is unclear. The ends were cut back, 5 bases at V and 10 bases at J, with 12 bases in the middle. This CDR3 contains 12 residues. CDR3 DNA sequence: TGTGCCAGCAGTCCCGCTCTGTGGGAGCAGTTCTTC. This codes for CASSPALWEQFF.

This clonotype came up a few times. The CDR3 reads CAISESSGAHEQFF. The CDR3 bases are TGTGCCATCAGTGAGAGCTCGGGGGCCCATGAGCAGTTCTTC. V is TRBV10-3 and J is TRBJ2-1; D is perhaps TRBD1 or TRBD2 (6 bases each). The CDR3 has 14 amino acids. V was trimmed by 2 bases and J by 8 bases, leaving 13 bases between them. Germline values: CDR1 ENHRY, CDR2 SYGVKD.

J is TRBJ2-2 and V is TRBV6-5; 7 bases line up with TRBD1. Per the germline V gene, CDR1 is MNHEY and CDR2 is SVGAGI. This CDR3 region has 18 residues. Trimming took 0 bases from V and 2 from J; bases not matched to a gene: 9. The CDR3 coding sequence is TGTGCCAGCAGTTACTCGACCCCGGCAGGGGGTAACACCGGGGAGCTGTTTTTT. Translating gives CASSYSTPAGGNTGELFF.